The clone carrying this TCR beta chain was counted ten times or more. Patients had received no treatment of any kind before thyroid surgery. From germline, CDR1 is SGDLS and CDR2 YYNGEE. The trim removed 4 bases at V and 1 base at J, leaving 5 bases unmatched. The CDR3 loop spans 16 amino acids. The sample originates from a study of metastatic and nonmetastatic thyroid tumors. Study background: For malignant and benign thyroid patients, tumor or nodule tissue and blood were the sources whose repertoires were compared.

In the study's own analysis: Clinicopathological groups of papillary thyroid cancer showed CDR3 differences that were used to build a distant-metastasis classifier. TCRdb re-clonotyped the PCR reads via MiXCR. These V and J calls rely on TCRdb rather than the paper's analysis. The repertoire holds 20,000 to 30,000 clones, with roughly 12% as singletons. The clonotype was recovered from a female donor with papillary thyroid cancer or a benign thyroid nodule (not recorded which). Some clones in this sample may be carry-over from other donors' samples. Material for sequencing was blood. The genes are TRBV9 and TRBJ2-3, with 11 bases aligning to TRBD2. The CDR3 nucleotides are TGTGCCAGCAGCCTCCCGACTAGCGGGGGCACAGATACGCAGTATTTT. It is translated as CASSLPTSGGTDTQYF. The variable domain in full, with the rest retrieved from reference TRBV9 and TRBJ2-3, is DSGVTQTPKHLITATGQRVTLRCSPRSGDLSVYWYQQSLDQGLQFLIQYYNGEERAKGNILERFSAQQFPDLHSELNLSSLELGDSALYFCASSLPTSGGTDTQYFGPGTRLTVL.